The source of this T cell receptor beta chain is a study of blood T cells in healthy people across ages. In each sample, at least 7 million PBMCs were isolated. Study outcomes and limitations: PBMCs went unsorted, and a conclusive naive versus antigen-experienced comparison was therefore prevented. Observed TCR beta diversity per million T cells went down as age went up. This fall followed a roughly linear course with age.

Then a second PCR, running about 6 to 11 cycles, was carried out with a sample-barcoded 5' primer and a J-beta primer mix. A template-switch adaptor that had 12 random nucleotides put a tag on each cDNA molecule. TCRdb recomputed calls from the 5' RACE reads with MiXCR, one row per CDR3 protein. The table shows 1 million to 1.2 million distinct CDR3 sequences, with 35% to 45% occurring only once. This clonotype came up a few times. The antigen is undetermined. This CDR3 has 14 amino acids. V lost 5 bases, J lost 7 bases, and 7 bases stayed unmatched. Germline assignment: CDR1 SNHLY and CDR2 FYNNEI. The sequencing sample was made of blood. V is TRBV2 and J is TRBJ1-4, with 7 positions matching TRBD1. This TCR came from a man aged 18 to 30 in good health. The CDR3 loop reads CASSRTSGGEKLFF. CDR3 DNA: TGTGCCAGCAGTCGGACATCAGGGGGTGAAAAACTGTTTTTT.